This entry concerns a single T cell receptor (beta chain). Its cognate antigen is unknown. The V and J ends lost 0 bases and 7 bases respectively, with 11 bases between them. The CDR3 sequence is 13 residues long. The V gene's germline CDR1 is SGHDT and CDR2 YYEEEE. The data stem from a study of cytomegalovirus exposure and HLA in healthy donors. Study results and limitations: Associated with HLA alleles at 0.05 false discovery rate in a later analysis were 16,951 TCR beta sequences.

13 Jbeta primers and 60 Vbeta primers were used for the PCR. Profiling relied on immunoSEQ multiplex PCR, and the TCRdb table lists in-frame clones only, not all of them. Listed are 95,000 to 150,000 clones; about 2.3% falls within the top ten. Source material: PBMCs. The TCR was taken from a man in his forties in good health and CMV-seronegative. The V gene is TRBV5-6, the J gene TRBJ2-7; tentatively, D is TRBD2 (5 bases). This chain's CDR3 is CASSLGLLGEQYF. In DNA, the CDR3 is TGTGCCAGCAGCTTGGGGCTACTAGGAGAGCAGTACTTC.